The rows below give T cell receptor beta chains drawn from one sample of a study of T cells after yellow fever vaccination. TCRdb ran MiXCR on the 5' RACE reads and lists one entry per CDR3 protein. Of 40,000 or so distinct CDR3 sequences listed, 6.8% are singletons. The material was CD8+ T cells not binding an NS4B(214-222) dextramer, sorted from PBMCs, obtained 45 days after the yellow fever booster vaccination. All receptors derive from a man aged 30 to 45 who received the YFV17D yellow fever vaccine. The CDR3 runs from the conserved cysteine through the conserved F or W. Some rows have no size entry. The others give once, few or many, or a class for an expanded clone.

j_call clone_size v_call cdr3_aa
TRBJ2-3 many TRBV15 CATSSSKVEAYSVADTQYF
TRBJ2-3 few TRBV7-8 CASSLIAGDTDTQYF
TRBJ1-1 many TRBV20-1 CSARDEQLNTEAFF
TRBJ2-1 many TRBV20-1 CSARPLNEQFF
TRBJ2-7 few TRBV5-6 CASSLDLGDYEQYF
TRBJ2-7 many TRBV5-1 CASSLAMGEDYEQYF
TRBJ2-7 many TRBV30 CAWSVGTAYEQYF
TRBJ2-7 - TRBV10-3 CAISSLAGEEQYF
TRBJ2-1 few TRBV15 CATSLGQGNEQFF
TRBJ2-1 many TRBV6-5 CASSSTGTQDNEQFF
TRBJ2-1 many TRBV25-1 CASSEFFSGSRNEQFF
TRBJ2-3 medium-sized TRBV29-1 CSVDLGLGTDTQYF
TRBJ1-2 many TRBV20-1 CSAPGTHYGYTF
TRBJ2-1 many TRBV4-3 CASSPGTSGSNEQFF
TRBJ2-7 many TRBV29-1 CSVVRGGSYEQYF
TRBJ2-7 many TRBV20-1 CSARVGAYEQYF
TRBJ2-7 many TRBV27 CASSFGSLYEQYF
TRBJ2-7 many TRBV5-4 CASSPDPLTDYEQYF
TRBJ2-1 many TRBV12-3/TRBV12-4 CASSYSGTSWREQFF
TRBJ2-3 many TRBV10-3 CAISDSPEAGTDTQYF
TRBJ2-7 - TRBV7-2 CASSNGQGAYEQYF
TRBJ2-1 many TRBV4-3 CASSQDQTGPNEQFF
TRBJ2-5 many TRBV6-1 CASRPDRWYQETQYF
TRBJ2-1 many TRBV7-2 CASSWTGTGSYNEQFF
TRBJ2-3 many TRBV9 CASSVSWGADTQYF
TRBJ2-2 many TRBV25-1 CASSGPGQGLTGELFF
TRBJ2-5 many TRBV27 CASSLYGLDQETQYF